These 32 T cell receptor beta chains originate from one sample sequenced in a study of blood T cell repertoires in COVID-19. Method: immunoSEQ multiplex PCR; TCRdb's copy keeps in-frame clones and lacks some. The repertoire holds 100,000 to 150,000 clones, with roughly three quarters as singletons. The sequenced sample was peripheral blood. The receptor set was obtained from a woman aged 70-85 years with acute or convalescent COVID-19.

The V call is TRBV5-1, the J call TRBJ2-5; 10 nucleotides match TRBD1. The germline V gene has CDR1 SGHRS and CDR2 YFSETQ. V was clipped by 4 bases and J by 3 bases; unmatched bases: 6. This CDR3 has 15 amino acids. This chain's CDR3 is CASSQGTGVKETQYF. CDR3 in DNA: TGCGCCAGCAGCCAAGGGACAGGGGTGAAAGAGACCCAGTACTTC.

CDR3: CSVEGAGAWDEQYF. CDR3 DNA: TGCAGCGTTGAAGGGGCGGGGGCTTGGGACGAGCAGTACTTC. The chain is built from TRBV29-1 and TRBJ2-7, with D maybe TRBD2 (7 bases). This CDR3 is 14 amino acids long. The germline gives CDR1 SQVTM, CDR2 ANQGSEA. Trimming took off 1 base at V and 5 bases at J, with 15 bases between the two ends.

The V call is TRBV12-1, the J call TRBJ2-7; the table's D call TRBD1 went unverified against the DNA. TRBV12-1 is a pseudogene segment. The CDR3 runs 19 residues. The CDR3 spells CASSSRVPGIRGKSYEQYF. The CDR3 coding sequence is TGTGCCAGCAGCTCGAGGGTGCCGGGAATCAGGGGGAAATCCTACGAGCAGTACTTC.

This rearrangement joins TRBV27 to TRBJ1-4; 7 nucleotides match TRBD1. V was clipped by 6 bases and J by 8 bases; unmatched bases: 6. Germline-derived CDR1 and CDR2 are MNHEY and SMNVEV (reference sequence). The CDR3 consists of 13 residues. The DNA for the CDR3 is TGTGCCAGCAGAGTGACAGGGTTAGAAAAACTGTTTTTT. This codes for CASRVTGLEKLFF.

This sequence joins TRBV5-4 and TRBJ1-2; D uncertain. This CDR3 has 13 amino acids. V was trimmed by 0 bases and J by 3 bases, leaving 6 bases between them. The germline CDR1 and CDR2 sequences are SGHNT and YYREEE (reference sequence). The CDR3 region is CASSLGRDYGYTF. The CDR3 nucleotides read TGTGCCAGCAGCTTGGGCCGGGACTATGGCTACACCTTC.

This clone was counted only a few times. CDR3 nucleotide sequence: TGCGCCAGCAGCTTGGACGTACAGGGAAGTGGTGGCTACACCTTC. The encoded protein is CASSLDVQGSGGYTF. This rearrangement joins TRBV5-1 to TRBJ1-2, with D possibly being TRBD1 (6 bases). This CDR3 is built from 15 residues. Trimming cost V 0 bases and J 7 bases, with 16 bases left between them. CDR1 and CDR2 from the germline V gene are SGHRS and YFSETQ.

This chain links TRBV5-1 with TRBJ1-2; TRBD1 agrees at 10 bases. Trimming at V came to 4 bases and at J to 6 bases, leaving 6 bases not matched to a gene. This CDR3 spans 14 amino acids. Looked up from germline, CDR1 is SGHRS and CDR2 is YFSETQ. The chain's CDR3 is CASSDRGPGDGYTF. The CDR3 DNA reads TGCGCCAGCAGCGACAGGGGGCCCGGAGATGGCTACACCTTC. The full variable domain, rest sourced from reference TRBV5-1 and TRBJ1-2, is KAGVTQTPRYLIKTRGQQVTLSCSPISGHRSVSWYQQTPGQGLQFLFEYFSETQRNKGNFPGRFSGRQFSNSRSEMNVSTLELGDSALYLCASSDRGPGDGYTFGSGTRLTVV.

A few counts support this clone. This rearrangement joins TRBV3-1 (or the pseudogene TRBV3-2) to TRBJ1-2; unclear D gene. V lost 0 bases, J lost 8 bases, and 10 bases lay in between. This CDR3 comprises 13 residues. Looked up from germline, CDR1 is LGHDT and CDR2 is YNNKEL (reference sequence). DNA for the CDR3: TGTGCCAGCAGCCAAGACCAAGTGAGAGGCTACACCTTC. Protein: CASSQDQVRGYTF.

The chain uses TRBV5-1 and TRBJ2-7, with TRBD1 identical over 7 bases. Germline V gene data show CDR1 as SGHRS and CDR2 as YFSETQ. After removal of 0 bases from V and 8 bases from J, the junction contained 14 bases not matched to a gene. The CDR3 has 16 amino acids. The CDR3 loop is CASSLGTGTERHQQYF. CDR3 DNA sequence: TGCGCCAGCAGCTTGGGGACCGGGACAGAAAGGCACCAGCAGTACTTC. Combining the CDR3 with reference TRBV5-1 and TRBJ2-7 gives the whole variable domain KAGVTQTPRYLIKTRGQQVTLSCSPISGHRSVSWYQQTPGQGLQFLFEYFSETQRNKGNFPGRFSGRQFSNSRSEMNVSTLELGDSALYLCASSLGTGTERHQQYFGPGTRLTVT.

The chain has TRBV2 and TRBJ1-1, with TRBD1 identical over 8 bases. There are 16 residues in the CDR3. The junction had 5 bases not matched to a gene; V was cut back by 1 base and J by 1 base. Germline V gene data show CDR1 as SNHLY and CDR2 as FYNNEI. Here the CDR3 reads CASSEGRGLWNTEAFF. The CDR3 DNA follows: TGTGCCAGCAGTGAAGGCAGGGGGCTCTGGAACACTGAAGCTTTCTTT.

This clone was recorded a few times. The chain links TRBV19 to TRBJ1-5; D possibly corresponds to TRBD1 (6 bases). The germline CDR1 and CDR2 sequences are LNHDA and SQIVND (reference sequence). This CDR3 is built from 16 residues. Deletions cut 1 base from V and 4 bases from J, with 14 bases between. The CDR3 reads CASSIGTGTTNQPQHF. The CDR3 bases are TGTGCCAGTAGTATAGGAACCGGGACAACTAATCAGCCCCAGCATTTT.

V usage is TRBV5-6 and J usage is TRBJ1-2; TRBD1 matches 8 bases. The junction had 6 bases not matched to a gene; V was cut back by 4 bases and J by 7 bases. Germline lookup yields CDR1 SGHDT and CDR2 YYEEEE. The CDR3 sequence is 13 residues long. The CDR3 DNA follows: TGTGCCAGCAGCCAGGACAGGGCCACTGGCTACACCTTC. This translates into CASSQDRATGYTF. The full variable domain, in which reference TRBV5-6 and TRBJ1-2 provide the parts outside the CDR3, is DAGVTQSPTHLIKTRGQQVTLRCSPKSGHDTVSWYQQALGQGPQFIFQYYEEEERQRGNFPDRFSGHQFPNYSSELNVNALLLGDSALYLCASSQDRATGYTFGSGTRLTVV.

This chain links TRBV19 with TRBJ1-6; D is possibly TRBD1 (5 bases). Per germline, CDR1 LNHDA and CDR2 SQIVND (reference sequence). Deletions cut 3 bases from V and 7 bases from J, with 10 bases between. The CDR3 is made up of 14 amino acids. The CDR3 nucleotides read TGTGCCAGTAGTATGGAGGGGCGGAATTCACCCCTCCACTTT. Translation gives CASSMEGRNSPLHF.

This clone showed up just a few times. The chain couples TRBV5-1 to TRBJ2-2, with a tentative D call TRBD1 (6 bases). Trimming took off 2 bases at V and 0 bases at J, with 14 bases between the two ends. The CDR3 is 17 residues long. Germline CDR1 SGHRS, CDR2 YFSETQ. The CDR3 loop is CASSFGTGISNTGELFF. The CDR3, as DNA: TGCGCCAGCAGCTTCGGAACAGGGATATCGAACACCGGGGAGCTGTTTTTT.

This chain connects TRBV5-4 to TRBJ1-4; TRBD1 agrees at 9 bases. There are 14 residues in the CDR3. Germline trimming cut 4 bases from V and 8 bases from J; bases unmatched to any gene: 6. The germline gives CDR1 SGHNT, CDR2 YYREEE (reference sequence). CDR3 bases: TGTGCCAGCAGCCCGGGACAGGGCCGGGAAAAACTGTTTTTT. Protein sequence: CASSPGQGREKLFF.

The chain employs TRBV5-6 and TRBJ1-6, with D possibly being TRBD1 (5 bases). Deletions cut 4 bases from V and 7 bases from J, with 18 bases between. The CDR3 is 16 residues long. Germline assignment: CDR1 SGHDT and CDR2 YYEEEE. CDR3 region: CASSALAGGGNSPLHF. The CDR3 DNA reads as TGTGCCAGCAGCGCACTGGCGGGGGGAGGGAATTCACCCCTCCACTTT.

This chain uses TRBV7-9 with TRBJ1-1; D is uncertain. The length of the CDR3 is 15 residues. Germline V gene lookup returns CDR1 SEHNR and CDR2 FQNEAQ (reference sequence). V lost 5 bases, J lost 4 bases, and 17 bases lay in between. This CDR3 is CASSAGGRVGTEAFF. For the CDR3, the DNA is TGTGCCAGCAGCGCAGGCGGGCGGGTGGGCACTGAAGCTTTCTTT.

This clone was detected only once. This chain connects TRBV5-4 to TRBJ1-6, with a possible D match to TRBD1 (6 bases). The V end was cut by 2 bases, the J end by 8 bases, with 14 bases between. This CDR3 contains 15 residues. Germline CDR1 and CDR2: SGHNT and YYREEE (reference sequence). The CDR3 sequence is CASSFGGGRDSPLHF. In DNA, the CDR3 is TGTGCCAGCAGCTTTGGGGGGGGGCGAGATTCACCCCTCCACTTT.

The V gene is TRBV6-2 or TRBV6-3, the J gene TRBJ2-5, with D possibly being TRBD1 (5 bases). V was cut by 6 bases and J by 4 bases, with 12 bases left in between. The CDR3 extends over 13 amino acids. Germline-derived CDR1 and CDR2 are MNHEY and SVGEGT. The CDR3 DNA sequence: TGTGCCAGCAGCCGCTGGGGCCGAGAGACCCAGTACTTC. Amino acid sequence: CASSRWGRETQYF.

The V and J genes are TRBV29-1 and TRBJ1-2, with 7 bases lining up with TRBD1. Germline V gene data show CDR1 as SQVTM and CDR2 as ANQGSEA. CDR3 length: 14 residues. J lost 2 bases, V lost 4 bases, and 7 bases had no gene match. This CDR3 is CSVGRDSRNYGYTF. In DNA, the CDR3 is TGCAGCGTTGGACGGGACAGTAGAAACTATGGCTACACCTTC.

This clone has only a few counts. The rearrangement joins TRBV5-6 to TRBJ1-2, with 7 bases fitting TRBD1. Germline-derived CDR1 and CDR2 are SGHDT and YYEEEE. The CDR3 runs 14 residues. J lost 6 bases, V lost 4 bases, and 9 bases had no gene match. The CDR3 reads CASSLLTGADGYTF. In DNA, the CDR3 is TGTGCCAGCAGCCTACTTACAGGGGCTGATGGCTACACCTTC.

The chain couples TRBV3-1 (or the pseudogene TRBV3-2) to TRBJ2-5; 8 bases match TRBD1. This CDR3 has 16 amino acids. Unmatched junction bases numbered 12, after V lost 4 bases and J lost 5 bases. Per the germline V gene, CDR1 is LGHDT and CDR2 is YNNKEL (reference sequence). The chain's CDR3 is CASSRGQGAIFETQYF. In DNA, the CDR3 is TGTGCCAGCAGCCGAGGACAGGGAGCGATATTTGAGACCCAGTACTTC.

The chain combines TRBV18 with TRBJ2-3; 7 bases are a match to TRBD2. This CDR3 comprises 13 residues. Germline loops: CDR1 KGHSH, CDR2 LQKENI. Trimming took 3 bases from V and 5 from J; bases not matched to a gene: 2. The CDR3 region has the DNA TGTGCCAGCTCACCCCCGGGGGGAGATACGCAGTATTTT. Its translation is CASSPPGGDTQYF. Full variable domain (missing parts from reference TRBV18 and TRBJ2-3): NAGVMQNPRHLVRRRGQEARLRCSPMKGHSHVYWYRQLPEEGLKFMVYLQKENIIDESGMPKERFSAEFPKEGPSILRIQQVVRGDSAAYFCASSPPGGDTQYFGPGTRLTVL.

In this sample, this clone turned up many times. The rearrangement joins TRBV4-1 to TRBJ1-3; 7 nucleotides align to TRBD1. CDR3 size: 16 residues. With V trimmed by 4 bases and J by 0 bases, 6 bases remained unmatched. Per the germline V gene, CDR1 is MGHRA and CDR2 is YSYEKL. The CDR3 sequence is CASSPRDSGSGNTIYF. CDR3 DNA: TGCGCCAGCAGCCCGCGGGACAGCGGCTCTGGAAACACCATATATTTT.

The sample holds one count of this clone. The rearrangement joins TRBV3-1 (or the pseudogene TRBV3-2) to TRBJ2-1, with 10 positions matching TRBD2. CDR3 length: 16 residues. After removal of 4 bases from V and 9 bases from J, the junction contained 12 bases not matched to a gene. Germline lookup yields CDR1 LGHDT and CDR2 YNNKEL (reference sequence). The CDR3 bases are TGTGCCAGCAGCCCCTACCTCGGGCTAGCGGGAGTTGAGCAGTTCTTC. This encodes CASSPYLGLAGVEQFF.

In this sample, this clone turned up a few times. The chain has TRBV27 and TRBJ2-3; 11 bases map to TRBD2. Trimming at V came to 3 bases and at J to 6 bases, leaving 5 bases not matched to a gene. From germline, CDR1 is MNHEY and CDR2 SMNVEV (reference sequence). This CDR3 has 15 amino acids. Here the CDR3 reads CASSFATSGEDTQYF. The CDR3 DNA reads TGTGCCAGCAGTTTCGCGACTAGCGGGGAGGATACGCAGTATTTT.

The chain has TRBV6-5 and TRBJ2-7; a weak D match, TRBD2 (5 bases). CDR1 is MNHEY and CDR2 is SVGAGI in the germline V gene. The ends were cut back, 4 bases at V and 0 bases at J, with 7 bases in the middle. The CDR3 sequence is 13 residues long. Here the CDR3 DNA reads TGTGCCAGCAGTTGGGAGAGCTCCTACGAGCAGTACTTC. As protein: CASSWESSYEQYF.

The chain employs TRBV6-5 and TRBJ2-2; unclear D gene. The germline V and J ends were trimmed by 4 bases and 8 bases, with 8 bases remaining between them. CDR1 and CDR2 (germline): MNHEY, SVGAGI. This CDR3 comprises 12 residues. CDR3 residues: CASSFDMGELFF. DNA of the CDR3: TGTGCCAGCAGTTTTGACATGGGGGAGCTGTTTTTT.

The CDR3 coding sequence is TGTGCCAGCAGCCAAGGGGGGACTAGCGGCTACGAGCAGTACTTC. Translation: CASSQGGTSGYEQYF. This chain joins TRBV7-8 and TRBJ2-7, with 11 nucleotides matching TRBD2. The CDR3 consists of 15 residues. The trim removed 5 bases at V and 3 bases at J, leaving 6 bases unmatched. CDR1 and CDR2 from the germline V gene are SGHVS and FQNEAQ.

The rearrangement joins TRBV24-1 to TRBJ2-3; 10 nucleotides match TRBD2. V lost 4 bases, J lost 5 bases, and 8 bases stayed unmatched. The CDR3 extends over 16 amino acids. Germline V CDR1 and CDR2: KGHDR, SFDVKD. CDR3 sequence reads: CATSDPSGGGRDTQYF. For the CDR3, the DNA is TGTGCCACCAGTGACCCAAGCGGGGGGGGACGAGATACGCAGTATTTT.

J is TRBJ2-5 and V is TRBV21-1; the tabulated D call, TRBD2, remains unverified against the DNA. TRBV21-1 is annotated as a pseudogene. The CDR3 contains 15 residues. CDR3 residues: CASTLTAGGGETQYF. Here the CDR3 DNA reads TGTGCCAGCACTCTCACGGCGGGAGGGGGAGAGACCCAGTACTTC.

CDR3 loop: CASSQELRTSGGGTGELFF. DNA for the CDR3: TGCGCCAGCAGCCAAGAACTCCGGACTAGCGGGGGGGGTACCGGGGAGCTGTTTTTT. The chain is built from TRBV4-3 and TRBJ2-2; 15 positions match TRBD2. Germline V gives CDR1 LGHNA, CDR2 YSLEER. J lost 5 bases, V lost 0 bases, and 7 bases had no gene match. This CDR3 region has 19 residues.